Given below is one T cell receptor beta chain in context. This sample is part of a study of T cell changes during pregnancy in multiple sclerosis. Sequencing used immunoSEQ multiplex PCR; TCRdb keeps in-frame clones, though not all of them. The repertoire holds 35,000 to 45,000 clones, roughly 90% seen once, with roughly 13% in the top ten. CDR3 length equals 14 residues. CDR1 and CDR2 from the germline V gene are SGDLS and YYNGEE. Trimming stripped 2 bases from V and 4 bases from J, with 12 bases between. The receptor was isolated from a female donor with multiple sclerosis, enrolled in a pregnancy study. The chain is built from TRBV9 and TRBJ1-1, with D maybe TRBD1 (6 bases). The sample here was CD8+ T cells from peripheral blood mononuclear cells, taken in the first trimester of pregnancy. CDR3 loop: CASSVADRPTEAFF. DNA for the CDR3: TGTGCCAGCAGCGTCGCCGACAGGCCCACTGAAGCTTTCTTT.